This T cell receptor (beta chain) was observed in a study of cytomegalovirus exposure and HLA in healthy donors. This PCR relied on a set of 60 Vbeta primers and 13 Jbeta primers. Libraries were prepared by immunoSEQ multiplex PCR; TCRdb keeps only in-frame clonotypes and omits some of them. Recorded for this sample: roughly 50,000 clones. Trimming stripped 0 bases from V and 8 bases from J, with 11 bases between. Germline values: CDR1 SGHDT, CDR2 YYEEEE. The CDR3 is 14 residues long. This chain joins TRBV5-6 and TRBJ1-4; D might be TRBD1 (5 bases). Sequenced sample: PBMCs. The clonotype originates from a male donor in good health and CMV-seropositive. The CDR3 DNA reads TGTGCCAGCAGCTTGGTTCCGGAGGGGGAAAAACTGTTTTTT. As protein: CASSLVPEGEKLFF. The full variable domain, with the rest looked up from reference TRBV5-6 and TRBJ1-4, is DAGVTQSPTHLIKTRGQQVTLRCSPKSGHDTVSWYQQALGQGPQFIFQYYEEEERQRGNFPDRFSGHQFPNYSSELNVNALLLGDSALYLCASSLVPEGEKLFFGSGTQLSVL.